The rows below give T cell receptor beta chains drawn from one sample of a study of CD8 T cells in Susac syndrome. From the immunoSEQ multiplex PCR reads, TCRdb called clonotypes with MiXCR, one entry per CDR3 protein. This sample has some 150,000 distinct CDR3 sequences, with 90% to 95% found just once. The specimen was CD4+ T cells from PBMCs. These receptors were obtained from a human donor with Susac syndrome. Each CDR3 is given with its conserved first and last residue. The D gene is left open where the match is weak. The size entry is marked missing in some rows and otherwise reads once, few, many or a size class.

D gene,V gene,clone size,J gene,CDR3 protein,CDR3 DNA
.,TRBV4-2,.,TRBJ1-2,CASMGAFGGYTF,TGTGCCAGCATGGGGGCTTTTGGAGGCTACACCTTC
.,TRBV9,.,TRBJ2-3,CASSQRGAGADTQYF,TGTGCCAGCAGCCAGAGGGGGGCCGGGGCAGATACGCAGTATTTT
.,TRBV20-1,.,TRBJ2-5,CSASSVTQETQYF,TGCAGTGCTTCCAGCGTCACTCAAGAGACCCAGTACTTC
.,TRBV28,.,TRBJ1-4,CASSSPTTNEKLFF,TGTGCCAGCAGTTCGCCCACAACTAATGAAAAACTGTTTTTT
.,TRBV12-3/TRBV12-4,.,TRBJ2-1,CASSTIGEQFF,TGTGCCAGCAGTACGATTGGTGAGCAGTTCTTC
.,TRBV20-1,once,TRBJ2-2,CSAQGPGELFF,TGCAGTGCCCAGGGGCCCGGGGAGCTGTTTTTT
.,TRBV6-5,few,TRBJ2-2,CASSPRSATGELFF,TGTGCCAGCAGTCCAAGGAGTGCAACCGGGGAGCTGTTTTTT
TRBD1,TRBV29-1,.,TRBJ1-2,CSVQGASGYTF,TGCAGCGTCCAGGGGGCCAGTGGCTACACCTTC
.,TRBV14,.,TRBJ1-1,CASSQDLGPRAFF,TGTGCCAGCAGCCAAGATTTGGGACCTAGGGCTTTCTTT
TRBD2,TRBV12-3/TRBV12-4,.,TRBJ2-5,CASSLVAGVVETQYF,TGTGCCAGCAGTTTAGTAGCGGGGGTGGTAGAGACCCAGTACTTC
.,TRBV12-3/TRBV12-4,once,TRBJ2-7,CASSLNTNRYEQYF,TGTGCCAGCAGCCTCAACACGAATCGCTACGAGCAGTACTTC
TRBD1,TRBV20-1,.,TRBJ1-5,CSATDRRPQPQHF,TGCAGTGCTACGGACAGGAGGCCTCAGCCCCAGCATTTT
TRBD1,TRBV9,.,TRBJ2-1,CASSARGIGTNEQFF,TGTGCCAGCAGCGCCAGGGGGATCGGGACCAATGAGCAGTTCTTC
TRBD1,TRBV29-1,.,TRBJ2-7,CSVSGRGFPYEQYF,TGCAGCGTTTCGGGCAGGGGGTTCCCCTACGAGCAGTACTTC
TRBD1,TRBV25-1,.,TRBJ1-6,CASSPPGTGASPLHF,TGTGCCAGCAGTCCTCCCGGGACAGGGGCTTCACCCCTCCACTTT
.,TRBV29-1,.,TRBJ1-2,CSVADSLSYGYTF,TGCAGCGTTGCTGACAGCCTTTCATATGGCTACACCTTC
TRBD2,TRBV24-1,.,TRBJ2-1,CATSNSGPMDEQFF,TGTGCCACCAGCAATAGCGGGCCTATGGATGAGCAGTTCTTC
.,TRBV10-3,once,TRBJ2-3,CAISGGGETDTQYF,TGTGCCATCAGTGGAGGGGGGGAGACAGATACGCAGTATTTT
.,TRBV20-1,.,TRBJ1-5,CSASRGGNQPQHF,TGCAGTGCTAGCAGGGGTGGGAATCAGCCCCAGCATTTT
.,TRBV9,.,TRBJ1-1,CASSPLWWGEAFF,TGTGCCAGCAGCCCTCTCTGGTGGGGTGAAGCTTTCTTT
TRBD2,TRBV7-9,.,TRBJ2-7,CASSLAIAGASYEQYF,TGTGCCAGCAGCTTAGCGATAGCGGGGGCCTCCTACGAGCAGTACTTC
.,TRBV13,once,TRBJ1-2,CASSFRGDGYTF,TGTGCCAGCAGTTTTCGGGGTGATGGCTACACCTTC
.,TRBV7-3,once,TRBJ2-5,CASSSGLTQYF,TGTGCCAGCAGCAGTGGACTGACCCAGTACTTC
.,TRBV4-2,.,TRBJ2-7,CASSQQIRSYEQYF,TGTGCCAGCAGCCAACAGATACGGTCCTACGAGCAGTACTTC
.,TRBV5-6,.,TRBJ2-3,CASSLGQRNTDTQYF,TGTGCCAGCAGCTTGGGGCAGAGGAACACAGATACGCAGTATTTT
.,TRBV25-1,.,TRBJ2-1,CASSDEGYNEQFF,TGTGCTAGCAGTGACGAGGGATACAATGAGCAGTTCTTC
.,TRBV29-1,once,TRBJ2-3,CSSLFSDTQYF,TGCAGCTCTTTATTCTCAGATACGCAGTATTTT
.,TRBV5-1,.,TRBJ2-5,CASSFYQGFEETQYF,TGCGCCAGCAGCTTCTACCAGGGGTTCGAGGAGACCCAGTACTTC
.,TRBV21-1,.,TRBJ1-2,CASRNIRTAFNYGYTF,TGTGCCAGCAGGAACATAAGGACAGCTTTTAACTATGGCTACACCTTC
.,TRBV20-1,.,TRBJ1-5,CSALTGYSNQPQHF,TGCAGTGCCTTGACAGGCTATAGCAATCAGCCCCAGCATTTT
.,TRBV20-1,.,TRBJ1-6,CSARTDTTLHF,TGCAGTGCTAGAACCGATACTACCCTCCACTTT
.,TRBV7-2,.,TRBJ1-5,CASSGRVNQPQHF,TGTGCCAGCAGCGGACGGGTAAATCAGCCCCAGCATTTT
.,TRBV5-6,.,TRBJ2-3,CASSSKTSTDTQYF,TGTGCCAGCAGCTCAAAAACTAGCACAGATACGCAGTATTTT